The 25 T cell receptor beta chains reported below all come from one sample, sequenced in a study of blood T cells in healthy people across ages. Together with a sample-barcoded 5' primer, a J-beta primer mix was included in a second PCR lasting about 7 to 12 cycles. TCRdb reprocessed the 5' RACE reads with MiXCR, giving one entry per CDR3 protein. Of around 1,900,000 distinct CDR3 sequences listed, roughly 43% are singletons. Sequencing was done on a sample of blood. Source of these receptors: a human donor in good health.

This sequence joins TRBV7-2 and TRBJ1-2; no firm D call. Germline CDR1 is SGHTA and CDR2 is FQGNSA. V was pared by 10 bases and J by 4 bases, with 13 bases between. This CDR3 has 12 residues. The CDR3 DNA sequence: TGTGCCACTAGACCTGGGATCTATGGCTACACCTTC. It specifies CATRPGIYGYTF.

CDR3 DNA sequence: TGCGCCAGCAGCCAATTTAGCGGGGCTTCCTACAATGAGCAGTACTTC. This gives the protein CASSQFSGASYNEQYF. This chain joins TRBV4-1 and TRBJ2-1; 8 nucleotides match TRBD2. Gene TRBJ2-7 matches the end of the DNA better, so the J call may be wrong. The germline CDR1 and CDR2 sequences are MGHRA and YSYEKL. The CDR3 extends over 16 amino acids.

The V gene is TRBV7-2, the J gene TRBJ1-1; D uncertain. V dropped 2 bases and J dropped 0 bases, with 16 bases sitting between them. The CDR3 has 17 amino acids. CDR1 is SGHTA and CDR2 is FQGNSA in the germline V gene. The CDR3 sequence: CASSLTYSAFMNTEAFF. CDR3 sequence (DNA): TGTGCCAGCAGCTTAACATACTCTGCGTTCATGAACACTGAAGCTTTCTTT.

Comments on this clonotype: Germline and junction disagree at one end, which may indicate a read error. The chain carries TRBV18 and TRBJ2-5; 10 positions match TRBD2. The end of the DNA aligns better with TRBJ2-7, so the J call may be wrong. The germline CDR1 and CDR2 sequences are KGHSH and LQKENI. This CDR3 spans 17 amino acids. CDR3 sequence: CANSPFGRAGGLYEQYF. The CDR3 DNA is TGTGCCAACTCACCATTCGGAAGAGCGGGGGGGCTATACGAGCAGTACTTC.

This chain uses TRBV20-1 with TRBJ1-1; D is uncertain. The V end was cut by 7 bases, the J end by 0 bases, with 6 bases between. This CDR3 is 11 amino acids long. Germline values: CDR1 DFQATT, CDR2 SNEGSKA (reference sequence). CDR3 in DNA: TGCAGTGTAAAGGTGAACACTGAAGCTTTCTTT. Protein product: CSVKVNTEAFF.

This clonotype has just a few counts. This sequence joins TRBV24-1 and TRBJ2-1; 11 positions agree with TRBD2. The CDR3 runs 17 residues. Germline V gene data show CDR1 as KGHDR and CDR2 as SFDVKD. V shed 4 bases and J 7 bases; nucleotides not matched to a gene: 11. This CDR3 reads CATSDPVAGGPGNEQFF. CDR3 sequence (DNA): TGTGCCACCAGTGACCCGGTAGCGGGGGGGCCGGGAAATGAGCAGTTCTTC.

This clonotype was seen a few times. The chain joins TRBV6-2 or TRBV6-3 to TRBJ2-1, with D perhaps being TRBD1 or TRBD2 (5 bases each). The CDR3 is 15 residues long. V lost 8 bases, J lost 0 bases, and 14 bases lay in between. Germline V gene sequence: CDR1 MNHEY, CDR2 SVGEGT. The CDR3 region has the DNA TGTGCCAGCCGAGGGGCCTTGAGCTCCTACAATGAGCAGTTCTTC. Translated: CASRGALSSYNEQFF.

The chain carries TRBV4-2 and TRBJ2-3, with 11 bases lining up with TRBD2. Germline V gene data show CDR1 as LGHNA and CDR2 as YNFKEQ. This CDR3 contains 17 residues. With 4 bases clipped from V and 9 bases from J, the junction kept 15 bases outside the gene matches. The CDR3 loop is CASSPTHGASGGLTQYF. The DNA for the CDR3 is TGTGCCAGCAGCCCAACGCATGGTGCTAGCGGGGGGTTGACGCAGTATTTT.

The table lists this clonotype with a few counts. The V call is TRBV28, the J call TRBJ2-5; D is unresolved. The V gene's germline CDR1 is MDHEN and CDR2 SYDVKM. V lost 2 bases, J lost 1 base, and 8 bases lay in between. This CDR3 region has 14 residues. CDR3 sequence reads: CASSLRRIQETQYF. The CDR3 coding sequence is TGTGCCAGCAGTTTAAGACGGATCCAAGAGACCCAGTACTTC. The full variable domain, completed using reference TRBV28 and TRBJ2-5, is DVKVTQSSRYLVKRTGEKVFLECVQDMDHENMFWYRQDPGLGLRLIYFSYDVKMKEKGDIPEGYSVSREKKERFSLILESASTNQTSMYLCASSLRRIQETQYFGPGTRLLVL.

The chain employs TRBV7-2 and TRBJ2-1, with 9 bases lining up with TRBD1. Per germline, CDR1 SGHTA and CDR2 FQGNSA. Losses at the gene ends were 7 bases for V and 7 bases for J; bases not matched to a gene: 8. This CDR3 is 14 amino acids long. The CDR3 spells CASIRDRVWNEQFF. CDR3 in DNA: TGTGCCAGCATCCGGGACAGGGTTTGGAATGAGCAGTTCTTC.

V usage is TRBV20-1 and J usage is TRBJ1-4; the D is unclear. Trimming took 2 bases from V and 0 from J, leaving 13 bases between them. The CDR3 length is 16 residues. CDR1 and CDR2 from the germline V gene are DFQATT and SNEGSKA (reference sequence). The CDR3 sequence is CSARYSEAATNEKLFF. The CDR3 DNA sequence: TGCAGTGCTAGATACTCAGAGGCAGCAACTAATGAAAAACTGTTTTTT.

This clonotype showed up just a few times. V gene TRBV6-5 combines with J gene TRBJ2-7, with 8 bases aligning to TRBD2. The J call is uncertain, as TRBJ2-5 better fits the DNA end. The CDR3 covers 18 residues. Per germline, CDR1 MNHEY and CDR2 SVGAGI. The CDR3 nucleotides are TGTGCCAGCAGTTACTCGTGGGGTAGCGGGGACTCACAAGAGACCCAGTACTTC. Translation gives CASSYSWGSGDSQETQYF.

This chain uses TRBV20-1 with TRBJ2-1, with 7 positions matching TRBD2. Per the germline V gene, CDR1 is DFQATT and CDR2 is SNEGSKA (reference sequence). This CDR3 has 15 amino acids. V trimming: 2 bases; J trimming: 3 bases; junction bases outside the gene matches: 7. The DNA for the CDR3 is TGCAGTGCTAGACAGTCGAGCGGGATCTACAATGAGCAGTTCTTC. Translated: CSARQSSGIYNEQFF.

There are many counts of this clonotype. The gene calls are TRBV28 and TRBJ2-7, with D possibly TRBD2 on 6 matching bases. Germline V lookup: CDR1 MDHEN, CDR2 SYDVKM. Trimming removed 8 bases from V and 0 bases from J, with 14 bases in between. The CDR3 is made up of 14 amino acids. The CDR3 loop reads CASHLGGSSYEQYF. Written as DNA, the CDR3 is TGTGCCAGCCACCTGGGAGGCTCCTCCTACGAGCAGTACTTC.

The table lists this clonotype with a few counts. The CDR3 sequence is CASSVQGQDYGYTF. The CDR3 DNA follows: TGTGCCAGCAGCGTACAGGGTCAGGACTATGGCTACACCTTC. The chain links TRBV9 to TRBJ1-2; a weak D match, TRBD1 (5 bases). Trimming shortened V by 1 base and J by 3 bases, and 10 bases separated the two germline ends. The germline gives CDR1 SGDLS, CDR2 YYNGEE. This CDR3 region has 14 residues.

This clonotype was observed a handful of times. J is TRBJ2-3 and V is TRBV6-6; 11 bases are a match to TRBD1. The CDR3 has 16 residues. CDR1 and CDR2 (germline): MNHNY, SVGAGI (reference sequence). V lost 6 bases, J lost 5 bases, and 10 bases stayed unmatched. CDR3 DNA: TGTGCCAGCAGCTCCGGGACAGGGGGTGAAATAGATACGCAGTATTTT. It codes for CASSSGTGGEIDTQYF.

There are a few counts of this clonotype. The gene calls are TRBV28 and TRBJ2-1; 7 nucleotides agree with TRBD1. V was pared by 0 bases and J by 4 bases, with 0 bases of the junction left unmatched. The CDR3 length is 14 residues. Germline V CDR1 and CDR2: MDHEN, SYDVKM. For the CDR3, the DNA is TGTGCCAGCAGTTTATGGGGACAGTACAATGAGCAGTTCTTC. Its translation: CASSLWGQYNEQFF.

The chain employs TRBV5-1 and TRBJ2-3; no reliable D call. CDR1 is SGHRS and CDR2 is YFSETQ in the germline V gene. V dropped 5 bases and J dropped 7 bases, with 14 bases sitting between them. The CDR3 runs 13 residues. CDR3 sequence reads: CASSTEWVNTQYF. As DNA, the CDR3 is TGCGCCAGCAGTACCGAATGGGTAAATACGCAGTATTTT. The full variable domain, in which reference TRBV5-1 and TRBJ2-3 provide the parts outside the CDR3, is KAGVTQTPRYLIKTRGQQVTLSCSPISGHRSVSWYQQTPGQGLQFLFEYFSETQRNKGNFPGRFSGRQFSNSRSEMNVSTLELGDSALYLCASSTEWVNTQYFGPGTRLTVL.

The V gene is TRBV5-1, the J gene TRBJ2-3; 8 nucleotides line up with TRBD1. CDR1 is SGHRS, CDR2 YFSETQ, per germline. This CDR3 has 16 amino acids. The V segment lost 2 bases and the J segment 2 bases; nucleotides outside the gene matches: 7. The CDR3 spells CASSLEGQANTDTQYF. In nucleotides, the CDR3 is TGCGCCAGCAGCTTAGAGGGACAGGCGAACACAGATACGCAGTATTTT.

This chain connects TRBV4-3 to TRBJ1-1; a weak D match, TRBD1 (6 bases). Germline lookup yields CDR1 LGHNA and CDR2 YSLEER. The germline V and J ends were trimmed by 0 bases and 1 base, with 12 bases remaining between them. The CDR3 runs to 16 residues. The CDR3 DNA is TGCGCCAGCAGCCAAGATCTGGTAGGGGGGAACACTGAAGCTTTCTTT. It encodes CASSQDLVGGNTEAFF.

This clonotype was observed a handful of times. The CDR3 region is CASSLAATSSYEQYF. Here the CDR3 DNA reads TGCGCCAGCAGCTTGGCAGCCACTAGCTCCTACGAGCAGTACTTC. This chain links TRBV5-1 with TRBJ2-7, with D possibly being TRBD2 (5 bases). The V end was cut by 0 bases, the J end by 0 bases, with 10 bases between. This CDR3 comprises 15 residues. CDR1 and CDR2 from the germline V gene are SGHRS and YFSETQ.

In this sample, this clonotype turned up a few times. A read error may produce the germline difference seen at one junction end. V and J are TRBV9 and TRBJ2-1; D assignment may be TRBD1 or TRBD2 (6 bases each). The CDR3 is made up of 16 amino acids. Germline values: CDR1 SGDLS, CDR2 YYNGEE. The CDR3 spells CASSVVWGAEIEERFF. DNA for the CDR3: TGTGCCAGCAGCGTAGTATGGGGGGCCGAGATAGAGGAGCGGTTCTTC.

The V and J genes are TRBV29-1 and TRBJ2-7; D is undetermined. The germline V gene has CDR1 SQVTM and CDR2 ANQGSEA. The V end was cut by 6 bases, the J end by 0 bases, with 18 bases between. The CDR3 covers 15 residues. The CDR3 nucleotides are TGCAGCGTAGCGTACCTGACACCTAACTCCTACGAGCAGTACTTC. This encodes CSVAYLTPNSYEQYF.

Only a few counts were recorded for this clonotype. Relative to the germline gene, one junction end is altered; a read error may explain this. The gene calls are TRBV7-3 and TRBJ2-6, with D unclear. Germline V gives CDR1 SGHTA, CDR2 FQGTGA. This CDR3 spans 15 amino acids. The CDR3 sequence is CACSQDISGANVLTF. The CDR3 DNA reads TGTGCCTGCAGTCAAGACATCTCTGGGGCCAACGTCCTGACTTTC.

Regarding this clonotype: The junction does not match germline at one end; this may be a read error. The genes are TRBV29-1 and TRBJ1-2; no clear D. This CDR3 contains 12 residues. Germline CDR1 reads SQVTM; CDR2 reads ANQGSEA. CDR3 DNA sequence: TGCAGCGGTGAATCGGGTGAAGATGGCTACACCTTC. Translating it yields CSGESGEDGYTF.